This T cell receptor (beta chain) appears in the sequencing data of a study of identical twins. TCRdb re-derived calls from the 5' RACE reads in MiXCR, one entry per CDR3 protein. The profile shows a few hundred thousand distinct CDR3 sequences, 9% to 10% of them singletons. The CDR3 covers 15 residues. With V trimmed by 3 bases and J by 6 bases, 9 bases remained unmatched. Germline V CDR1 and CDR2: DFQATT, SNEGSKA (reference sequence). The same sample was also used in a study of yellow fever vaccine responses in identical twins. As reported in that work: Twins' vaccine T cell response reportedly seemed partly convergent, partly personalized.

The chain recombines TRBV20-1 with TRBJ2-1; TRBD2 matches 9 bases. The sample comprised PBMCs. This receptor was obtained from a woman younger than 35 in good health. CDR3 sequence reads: CSARPGLAKINEQFF. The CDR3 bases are TGCAGTGCTAGGCCGGGACTAGCCAAGATCAATGAGCAGTTCTTC.